The 32 T cell receptor beta chains below were found in one sample sequenced in a study of T cells in Graves' hyperthyroidism and ophthalmopathy (dated by TCRdb to the late 2010s). Library preparation employed multiplex PCR. The sequencer was an Illumina HiSeq 2000. Amplification of TCR beta CDR3 regions was carried out from RNA transcripts. For the first round of RT-PCR on the TCR CDR3, the HTBI primer set was used together with the Qiagen OneStep RT-PCR kit. TCRdb took the public reads, trimmed them with fastp at Q25, ran MiXCR for clone calling and kept in-frame beta chains. Rows matching on CDR3 protein sequence are summarized as one entry with the most common DNA and genes. The sample yields around 350,000 distinct CDR3 sequences; roughly 14% were counted once. The ten largest account for roughly a fifth of the sample. The sample taken for sequencing was blood. These receptors were obtained from a woman aged 25 to 39 with Graves' ophthalmopathy.

This clonotype was found many times. The chain couples TRBV10-3 to TRBJ1-2; D unclear. The germline V gene has CDR1 ENHRY and CDR2 SYGVKD. Trimming removed 7 bases at V and 1 base at J, with 19 bases between. This CDR3 is 16 amino acids long. CDR3 coding DNA: TGTGCCATCAACGGACGCGGCCTTGGGAGTAACTATGGCTACACCTTC. Amino acids: CAINGRGLGSNYGYTF.

This clonotype has at least ten counts. The chain joins TRBV7-9 to TRBJ1-4, with no clear D. CDR1 is SEHNR, CDR2 FQNEAQ, per germline (reference sequence). The CDR3 extends over 14 amino acids. V dropped 6 bases and J dropped 0 bases, with 8 bases sitting between them. The CDR3 protein is CASSLVSTNEKLFF. The CDR3, as DNA: TGTGCCAGCAGTTTGGTATCAACTAATGAAAAACTGTTTTTT.

In this sample, this clonotype turned up a few times. V and J are TRBV12-3 or TRBV12-4 and TRBJ2-7, with 9 bases aligning to TRBD1. The CDR3 spans 15 residues. J gave up 7 bases and V 6 bases, and 13 bases lay outside the gene matches. CDR3 loop: CASRLTGQGIHEQYF. For the CDR3, the DNA is TGTGCCAGCAGATTAACCGGACAGGGGATACATGAGCAGTACTTC.

This clonotype was seen a handful of times. This chain uses TRBV25-1 with TRBJ1-2, with a possible D match to TRBD1 (5 bases). The CDR3 runs 15 residues. Germline V gene lookup returns CDR1 MGHDK and CDR2 SYGVNS. With 1 base removed from V and 4 bases from J, the gap between germline ends came to 13 bases. The CDR3 sequence: CASSEWDTGSYGYTF. The CDR3 DNA is TGTGCCAGCAGTGAATGGGATACAGGTTCCTATGGCTACACCTTC.

This clonotype showed up many times. V usage is TRBV20-1 and J usage is TRBJ2-3; D is unclear. The CDR3 has 14 residues. The V and J ends lost 1 base and 0 bases respectively, with 8 bases between them. Germline loops: CDR1 DFQATT, CDR2 SNEGSKA (reference sequence). This CDR3 reads CSARGLSSTDTQYF. The CDR3 DNA reads as TGCAGTGCTAGAGGACTTTCTAGCACAGATACGCAGTATTTT.

This clonotype came up many times. The rearrangement uses TRBV7-2 and TRBJ2-7; 7 bases fit TRBD2. Trimming cost V 7 bases and J 1 base; bases outside gene matches: 10. This CDR3 region has 15 residues. CDR1 is SGHTA, CDR2 FQGNSA, per germline. DNA of the CDR3: TGTGCCAGCATATCCAAAATCGGGGGGTCCTACGAGCAGTACTTC. This codes for CASISKIGGSYEQYF.

This clonotype occurred a few times. The gene calls are TRBV15 and TRBJ1-5; no clear D gene. From germline, CDR1 is LNHNV and CDR2 YYDKDF (reference sequence). V was shortened by 1 base and J by 1 base, with 8 bases between the two germline ends. This CDR3 spans 15 amino acids. The CDR3 reads CATSRATGSNQPQHF. CDR3 nucleotides: TGTGCCACCAGCAGAGCTACGGGGAGCAATCAGCCCCAGCATTTT.

This clonotype was picked up many times. The chain recombines TRBV20-1 with TRBJ1-4; D possibly corresponds to TRBD1 (6 bases). The V gene lost 6 bases and the J gene lost 8 bases, with 22 bases spanning the gap. Germline values: CDR1 DFQATT, CDR2 SNEGSKA (reference sequence). The CDR3 is 15 residues long. The CDR3 sequence is CSASPATGLAEKLFF. The CDR3 nucleotides read TGCAGTGCCTCGCCAGCGACAGGCCTCGCGGAAAAACTGTTTTTT.

The rearrangement joins TRBV7-2 to TRBJ2-7; no firm D call. The length of the CDR3 is 15 residues. The germline gives CDR1 SGHTA, CDR2 FQGNSA. V was clipped by 5 bases and J by 3 bases, with 17 bases between them. CDR3 sequence: CASSPHFSRHYEQYF. DNA for the CDR3: TGTGCCAGCAGCCCTCATTTCTCTAGACACTACGAGCAGTACTTC.

This clonotype was seen repeatedly, ten times or more. The gene calls are TRBV20-1 and TRBJ1-1; D may be TRBD1 (5 bases). The V end was cut by 2 bases, the J end by 0 bases, with 10 bases between. The CDR3 sequence is 14 residues long. Germline-derived CDR1 and CDR2 are DFQATT and SNEGSKA (reference sequence). The DNA for the CDR3 is TGCAGTGCTAGAACGGGGGGAATGAACACTGAAGCTTTCTTT. Amino acid sequence: CSARTGGMNTEAFF.

This clonotype was counted ten times or more. The CDR3 sequence is CASSPTPEQPGLIASPLHF. The CDR3, as DNA: TGTGCCAGCAGCCCGACTCCGGAACAGCCGGGACTAATTGCTTCCCCCCTCCACTTT. The chain joins TRBV3-1 to TRBJ1-6, with a tentative D call TRBD1 (5 bases). The CDR3 extends over 19 amino acids. Germline CDR1 reads LGHDT; CDR2 reads YNNKEL (reference sequence). V dropped 4 bases and J dropped 13 bases, with 32 bases sitting between them.

This clonotype has ten or more counts. The rearrangement links TRBV9 to TRBJ2-1; D might be TRBD2 (5 bases). The CDR3 length is 15 residues. Per the germline V gene, CDR1 is SGDLS and CDR2 is YYNGEE. The germline V and J ends were trimmed by 0 bases and 9 bases, with 16 bases remaining between them. DNA for the CDR3: TGTGCCAGCAGCGTAGACGGGGTAGGCCCTGGTGAGCAGTTCTTC. Its protein product is CASSVDGVGPGEQFF.

As for this clonotype: At one of its ends the junction is not consistent with the germline gene, which may arise from a read error. J is TRBJ2-3 and V is TRBV7-9; D is ambiguous. The CDR3 extends over 13 amino acids. Germline V gene sequence: CDR1 SEHNR, CDR2 FQNEAQ (reference sequence). Here the CDR3 reads CASSLGPPDAQYF. In nucleotides, the CDR3 is TGTGCCAGCAGTTTGGGCCCTCCAGATGCGCAGTATTTT.

This clonotype appeared many times. V and J are TRBV9 and TRBJ1-1; the D is unclear. The CDR3 loop spans 15 amino acids. V was trimmed by 0 bases and J by 1 base, leaving 10 bases between them. Germline V gives CDR1 SGDLS, CDR2 YYNGEE. CDR3: CASSVDLTANTEAFF. CDR3 DNA: TGTGCCAGCAGCGTAGATTTAACGGCGAACACTGAAGCTTTCTTT.

This clonotype was seen many times. J is TRBJ1-2 and V is TRBV12-3 or TRBV12-4; 9 nucleotides match TRBD1. V shed 6 bases and J 2 bases; nucleotides not matched to a gene: 1. The CDR3 consists of 13 residues. The CDR3 spells CASRGTGNYGYTF. The CDR3 DNA follows: TGTGCCAGCAGGGGGACAGGGAACTATGGCTACACCTTC.

The rearrangement joins TRBV4-2 to TRBJ2-3; perhaps TRBD2 as D (5 bases). This CDR3 region has 14 residues. Germline loops: CDR1 LGHNA, CDR2 YNFKEQ. Trimming pared 2 bases from V and 1 base from J, leaving 7 bases between. CDR3 bases: TGTGCCAGCAGCCAATGGACTGGCACAGATACGCAGTATTTT. Translation gives CASSQWTGTDTQYF.

The table lists this clonotype with a few counts. The J gene is TRBJ1-3, the V gene TRBV6-8; 8 bases line up with TRBD1. Germline loops: CDR1 MNHGY, CDR2 SAAAGT. The CDR3 covers 14 residues. The V gene end was trimmed by 0 bases and the J gene end by 9 bases; junction bases not matched to a gene: 4. The CDR3 region is CASSYSSGQGTIYF. The CDR3 DNA follows: TGTGCCAGCAGTTACTCGAGTGGACAGGGCACCATATATTTT.

V gene TRBV11-2 combines with J gene TRBJ1-4, with D possibly being TRBD1 (5 bases). The CDR3 covers 15 residues. Deletions cut 2 bases from V and 6 bases from J, with 13 bases between. The germline gives CDR1 SGHAT, CDR2 FQNNGV. Here the CDR3 reads CASSLQRGFHEKLFF. The CDR3 nucleotides read TGTGCCAGCAGCTTACAAAGGGGCTTCCATGAAAAACTGTTTTTT.

This clonotype appeared many times. The chain carries TRBV12-5 and TRBJ1-6; the match to TRBD1 covers 8 bases. J gave up 0 bases and V 6 bases, and 7 bases lay outside the gene matches. The V gene's germline CDR1 is LGHNT and CDR2 FRNRAP. The CDR3 length is 17 residues. DNA of the CDR3: TGTGCTAGTGGGTTGACAGGGGCCAGCTCCTATAATTCACCCCTCCACTTT. It is translated as CASGLTGASSYNSPLHF.

The chain couples TRBV9 to TRBJ2-1; D is possibly TRBD1 or TRBD2 (5 bases each). Trimming took off 4 bases at V and 0 bases at J, with 20 bases between the two ends. This CDR3 comprises 18 residues. Germline V gene lookup returns CDR1 SGDLS and CDR2 YYNGEE. This chain's CDR3 is CASSLGVSITSSYNEQFF. CDR3 nucleotides: TGTGCCAGCAGCTTGGGGGTATCTATCACAAGCTCCTACAATGAGCAGTTCTTC.

This clonotype was recorded a few times. V usage is TRBV5-6 and J usage is TRBJ2-3; D unclear. The germline gives CDR1 SGHDT, CDR2 YYEEEE. The CDR3 totals 12 residues. V dropped 4 bases and J dropped 3 bases, with 6 bases sitting between them. CDR3 region: CASSLWTDTQYF. The CDR3 region has the DNA TGTGCCAGCAGCCTCTGGACAGATACGCAGTATTTT.

V is TRBV6-2 or TRBV6-3 and J is TRBJ2-3; D remains unclear. With 7 bases removed from V and 4 bases from J, the gap between germline ends came to 15 bases. Germline-derived CDR1 and CDR2 are MNHEY and SVGEGT. CDR3 length: 14 amino acids. CDR3 loop: CASTLAPLPDTQYF. CDR3 DNA sequence: TGTGCCAGCACCCTGGCCCCTCTACCAGATACGCAGTATTTT.

There are many counts of this clonotype. V gene TRBV28 combines with J gene TRBJ2-1; TRBD2 matches at 8 bases. CDR1 is MDHEN and CDR2 is SYDVKM in the germline V gene. V lost 5 bases, J lost 5 bases, and 11 bases stayed unmatched. The CDR3 consists of 16 residues. CDR3 region: CASSPPLSGVNNEQFF. Here the CDR3 DNA reads TGTGCCAGCAGTCCACCCCTTAGCGGGGTTAACAATGAGCAGTTCTTC. Using reference TRBV28 and TRBJ2-1 for the parts outside the CDR3, the full variable domain is DVKVTQSSRYLVKRTGEKVFLECVQDMDHENMFWYRQDPGLGLRLIYFSYDVKMKEKGDIPEGYSVSREKKERFSLILESASTNQTSMYLCASSPPLSGVNNEQFFGPGTRLTVL.

The sample holds many counts of this clonotype. The V and J genes are TRBV7-2 and TRBJ1-5; 10 bases match TRBD1. CDR1 and CDR2 (germline): SGHTA, FQGNSA. The J segment lost 0 bases and the V segment lost 5 bases, leaving 16 bases of the junction unmatched. The CDR3 covers 20 residues. The CDR3 region is CASSPKGQGGFGFSNQPQHF. Here the CDR3 DNA reads TGTGCCAGCAGCCCTAAAGGACAGGGGGGTTTCGGGTTTAGCAATCAGCCCCAGCATTTT.

This clonotype was counted ten times or more. The chain has TRBV2 and TRBJ2-5; 9 nucleotides align to TRBD1. The germline CDR1 and CDR2 sequences are SNHLY and FYNNEI. The CDR3 runs 13 residues. V was clipped by 7 bases and J by 7 bases; unmatched bases: 7. CDR3 residues: CASTPGQGLTQYF. CDR3 coding DNA: TGTGCCAGCACACCGGGACAGGGACTGACCCAGTACTTC. The full variable domain, in which reference TRBV2 and TRBJ2-5 provide the parts outside the CDR3, is EPEVTQTPSHQVTQMGQEVILRCVPISNHLYFYWYRQILGQKVEFLVSFYNNEISEKSEIFDDQFSVERPDGSNFTLKIRSTKLEDSAMYFCASTPGQGLTQYFGPGTRLLVL.

V usage is TRBV6-1 and J usage is TRBJ2-5; D is unresolved. CDR3 length: 13 residues. Trimming stripped 5 bases from V and 4 bases from J, with 11 bases between. Germline V gives CDR1 MNHNS, CDR2 SASEGT. In nucleotides, the CDR3 is TGTGCCAGCAGTCCATCCTACGGAGAGACCCAGTACTTC. The encoded protein is CASSPSYGETQYF.

This clonotype was recorded a few times. The chain uses TRBV14 and TRBJ2-3; D is unclear. Per germline, CDR1 SGHDN and CDR2 FVKESK. Trimming pared 4 bases from V and 6 bases from J, leaving 5 bases between. This CDR3 has 11 residues. The CDR3 sequence: CASSPHDTQYF. The CDR3 nucleotides are TGTGCCAGCAGCCCTCACGATACGCAGTATTTT. Drawing the rest from reference TRBV14 and TRBJ2-3, the complete variable domain is EAGVTQFPSHSVIEKGQTVTLRCDPISGHDNLYWYRRVMGKEIKFLLHFVKESKQDESGMPNNRFLAERTGGTYSTLKVQPAELEDSGVYFCASSPHDTQYFGPGTRLTVL.

This clonotype was detected ten times or more. The gene calls are TRBV6-1 and TRBJ2-2; D gene ambiguous. Trimming stripped 7 bases from V and 5 bases from J, with 8 bases between. There are 12 residues in the CDR3. Germline V lookup: CDR1 MNHNS, CDR2 SASEGT. The CDR3 coding sequence is TGTGCCAGCATTAAGAGGACCGGGGAGCTGTTTTTT. Its protein product is CASIKRTGELFF.

At least ten counts were recorded for this clonotype. The J gene is TRBJ1-2, the V gene TRBV5-1, with D unresolved. The CDR3 consists of 13 residues. CDR1 is SGHRS and CDR2 is YFSETQ in the germline V gene. V was pared by 4 bases and J by 3 bases, with 10 bases between. CDR3 DNA: TGCGCCAGCAGCGAACGACTAGACTATGGCTACACCTTC. Translated: CASSERLDYGYTF.

This clonotype was seen only once. J is TRBJ1-6 and V is TRBV20-1, with D possibly being TRBD1 (5 bases). The CDR3 extends over 16 amino acids. V was cut by 5 bases and J by 8 bases, with 22 bases left in between. In germline, CDR1 is DFQATT, CDR2 SNEGSKA (reference sequence). Here the CDR3 DNA reads TGCAGTGCTGGGGAGGGACCGCGGGGTATAGATTCACCCCTCCACTTT. Its protein product is CSAGEGPRGIDSPLHF.

This clonotype was recorded at least ten times. The chain joins TRBV12-3 or TRBV12-4 to TRBJ1-5; D is unresolved. The ends were cut back, 8 bases at V and 1 base at J, with 12 bases in the middle. CDR3 length: 14 amino acids. Here the CDR3 DNA reads TGTGCCAGCCGCCCTGGCGGGAGCAATCAGCCCCAGCATTTT. Its translation: CASRPGGSNQPQHF.

This clonotype was detected ten times or more. The chain recombines TRBV11-1 with TRBJ1-1; TRBD1 agrees at 8 bases. CDR3 length equals 15 residues. V shed 8 bases, J shed 3 bases, and the junction held 11 bases outside the gene matches. Germline CDR1 and CDR2: SGHAT and FQDESV (reference sequence). In nucleotides, the CDR3 is TGTGCCAGCGAAACTGAGGACAGGGCGGACACTGAAGCTTTCTTT. It specifies CASETEDRADTEAFF. Drawing the rest from reference TRBV11-1 and TRBJ1-1, the complete variable domain is EAEVAQSPRYKITEKSQAVAFWCDPISGHATLYWYRQILGQGPELLVQFQDESVVDDSQLPKDRFSAERLKGVDSTLKIQPAELGDSAMYLCASETEDRADTEAFFGQGTRLTVV.